This TCR beta chain was identified during a study of shared clonotypes between healthy human individuals. Study outcomes and limitations: Unshared clonotypes carried lower generation probabilities than those common to all four donors.

On this clone: Its antigen is not known.

Replicate PCRs from sorted subsets contained roughly 190 ng DNA, which is around 30,000 T cell genomes. The assay was immunoSEQ multiplex PCR, and TCRdb's table has in-frame clones only and misses some. The sample yields roughly 500,000 clones, 95% to 97% seen once. The CDR3 is 13 residues long. The germline gives CDR1 SNHLY, CDR2 FYNNEI. V lost 3 bases and J lost 1, with 7 bases in between. This chain links TRBV2 with TRBJ2-7; D not certain. The sample consisted of naive CD4+ T cells sorted from blood. The subset is: CD45RA+ positively selected. The receptor's source is a woman in her twenties or thirties in good health. CDR3 amino acids: CASSDLESYEQYF. CDR3 coding DNA: TGTGCCAGCAGTGACTTAGAGTCCTACGAGCAGTACTTC. Supplemented by reference TRBV2 and TRBJ2-7, the full variable domain reads EPEVTQTPSHQVTQMGQEVILRCVPISNHLYFYWYRQILGQKVEFLVSFYNNEISEKSEIFDDQFSVERPDGSNFTLKIRSTKLEDSAMYFCASSDLESYEQYFGPGTRLTVT.